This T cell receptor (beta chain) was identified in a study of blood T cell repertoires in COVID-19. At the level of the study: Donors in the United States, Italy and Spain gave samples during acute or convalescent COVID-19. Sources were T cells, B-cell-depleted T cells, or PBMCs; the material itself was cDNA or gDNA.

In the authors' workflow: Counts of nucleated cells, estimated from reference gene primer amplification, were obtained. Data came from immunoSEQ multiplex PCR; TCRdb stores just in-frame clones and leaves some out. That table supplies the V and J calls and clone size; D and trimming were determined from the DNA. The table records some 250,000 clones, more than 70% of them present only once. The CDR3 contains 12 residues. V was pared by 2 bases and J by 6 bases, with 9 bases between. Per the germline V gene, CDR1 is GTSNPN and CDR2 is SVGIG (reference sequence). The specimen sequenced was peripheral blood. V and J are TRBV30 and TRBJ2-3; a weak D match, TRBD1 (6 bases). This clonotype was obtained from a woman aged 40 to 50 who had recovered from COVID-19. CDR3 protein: CAWSTQGDTQYF. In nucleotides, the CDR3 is TGTGCCTGGAGTACCCAGGGGGATACGCAGTATTTT.